This TCR beta chain was captured in a study of blood T cell repertoires in COVID-19. About the study: PBMCs, B-cell-depleted T cells, or T cells were the source of the cDNA or gDNA that made up the material.

The CDR3 has 13 residues. CDR1 and CDR2 (germline): SGDLS, YYNGEE. With 0 bases removed from V and 15 bases from J, the gap between germline ends came to 13 bases. Sequencing was performed with immunoSEQ multiplex PCR; in TCRdb, only in-frame clones are kept and a portion is missing. The sample has approximately 110,000 clones; just over 70% are singletons. Sequencing input: peripheral blood. This receptor was obtained from a human donor with acute or convalescent COVID-19. The donor label of this sample is uncertain. V usage is TRBV9 and J usage is TRBJ1-6; D gene uncertain. CDR3 in DNA: TGTGCCAGCAGCGTAGGTGGAGGGCAGGTCCTCCACTTT. Encoded protein: CASSVGGGQVLHF.